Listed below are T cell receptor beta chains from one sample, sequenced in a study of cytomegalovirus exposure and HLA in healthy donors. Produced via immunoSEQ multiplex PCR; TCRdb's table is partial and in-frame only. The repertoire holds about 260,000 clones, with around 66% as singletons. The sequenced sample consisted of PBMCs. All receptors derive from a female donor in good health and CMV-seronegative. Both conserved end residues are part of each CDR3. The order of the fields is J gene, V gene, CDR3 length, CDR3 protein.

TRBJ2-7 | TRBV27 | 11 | CASRTGYEQYF
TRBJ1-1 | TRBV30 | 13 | CAWQQGQNTEAFF
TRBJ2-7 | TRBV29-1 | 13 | CSVIAESSYEQYF
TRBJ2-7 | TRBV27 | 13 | CASSLYPGREQYF
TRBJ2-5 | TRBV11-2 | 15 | CASSIAGGRAETQYF
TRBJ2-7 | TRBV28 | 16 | CASSLGGASGFDEQYF
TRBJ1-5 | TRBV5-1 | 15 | CASSTTGGTNQPQHF
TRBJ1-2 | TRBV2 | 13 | CASAEEFGYGYTF
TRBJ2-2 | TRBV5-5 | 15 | CASSLVGGNAGELFF
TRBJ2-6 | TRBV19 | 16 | CASVLRGQAGANVLTF
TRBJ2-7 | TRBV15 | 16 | CATSREAAGASYEQYF
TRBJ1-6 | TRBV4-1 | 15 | CASSQVWGGKGSLHF
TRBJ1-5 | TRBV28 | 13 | CASKVEGRQPQHF
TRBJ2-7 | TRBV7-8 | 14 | CASSFRAGAYEQYF
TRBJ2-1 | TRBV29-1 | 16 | CSVEELGLAGGGEQFF
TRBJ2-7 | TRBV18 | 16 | CASSITGTGGFYEQYF
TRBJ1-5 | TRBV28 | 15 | CASSLIQGYNQPQHF
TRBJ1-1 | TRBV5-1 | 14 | CASSLVQGIGEAFF
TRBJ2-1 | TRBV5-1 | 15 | CASSLEDRSYNEQFF
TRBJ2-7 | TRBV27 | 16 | CASSKTDRGDYYEQYF
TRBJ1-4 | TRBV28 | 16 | CASSLFGQGLNEKLFF
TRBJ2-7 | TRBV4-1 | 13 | CASSQQVSDEQYF
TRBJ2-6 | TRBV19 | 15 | CASSTSAGVSTVLTF
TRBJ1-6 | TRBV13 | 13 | CASRTGANSPLHF
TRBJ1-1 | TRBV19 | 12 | CASSLQGHRAFF
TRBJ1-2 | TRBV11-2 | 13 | CASSPDRFYGYTF
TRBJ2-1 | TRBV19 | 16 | CASSAGLLERAWAQFF
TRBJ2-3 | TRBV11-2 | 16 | CASSFVWTGRRDTQYF
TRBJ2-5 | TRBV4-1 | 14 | CASRQVALAETQYF
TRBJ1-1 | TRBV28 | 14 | CASLSRPMNTEAFF
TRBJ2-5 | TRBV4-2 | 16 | CASSQEGLAGAETQYF
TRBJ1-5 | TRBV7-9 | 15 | CASSSTDSLNQPQHF
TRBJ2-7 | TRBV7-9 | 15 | CASSLTSGMAKEQYF
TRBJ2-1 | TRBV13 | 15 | CASSLLAGSRNEQFF
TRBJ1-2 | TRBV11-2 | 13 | CASSPDKNYGYTF
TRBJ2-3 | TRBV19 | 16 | CASSIALRGDTDTQYF
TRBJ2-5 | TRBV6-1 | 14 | CASSESRAQETQYF
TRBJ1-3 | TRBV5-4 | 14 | CASSLSRSGNTIYF
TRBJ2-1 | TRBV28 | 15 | CASSPSGGSYHLAFF
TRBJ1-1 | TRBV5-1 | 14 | CASSPGGYDAEAFF